The 11 T cell receptor beta chains below all came from one sample that was sequenced in a study of early T cells in non-severe SARS-CoV-2 infection. TCRdb called the 5' RACE reads again in MiXCR, with one record for every CDR3 protein. The sample yields 45,000 to 70,000 distinct CDR3 sequences, approximately 10% seen once. Sequences were obtained from whole blood. The receptors come from an adult who was a healthcare worker with PCR-confirmed SARS-CoV-2 infection or an uninfected control (not recorded which).

This clonotype was counted between two and nine times. This chain uses TRBV2 with TRBJ2-7; the match to TRBD2 covers 8 bases. This CDR3 spans 13 amino acids. With 9 bases clipped from V and 4 bases from J, the junction kept 8 bases outside the gene matches. Per the germline V gene, CDR1 is SNHLY and CDR2 is FYNNEI. This chain's CDR3 is CASVAGMGYEQYF. As DNA, the CDR3 is TGTGCCAGTGTAGCGGGGATGGGGTACGAGCAGTACTTC.

The chain uses TRBV10-3 and TRBJ2-1; 8 positions match TRBD1. The CDR3 runs 15 residues. V gave up 6 bases and J gave up 0 bases; unmatched junction bases: 4. Germline CDR1 is ENHRY and CDR2 is SYGVKD. The CDR3 loop is CAIRGQDSSYNEQFF. In DNA form, the CDR3 reads TGTGCCATCAGGGGACAGGATAGCTCCTACAATGAGCAGTTCTTC.

This chain joins TRBV12-3 or TRBV12-4 and TRBJ2-1, with D tentatively TRBD2 (6 bases). The ends were cut back, 5 bases at V and 9 bases at J, with 17 bases in the middle. This CDR3 is 14 amino acids long. The CDR3 coding sequence is TGTGCCAGCAGTAGGGAGCGGGTGGGCTCTGAGCAGTTCTTC. Translated: CASSRERVGSEQFF.

This clonotype was counted at least ten times. The CDR3 nucleotides read TGTGCCAGCAGAATAACTAGCACAGATACGCAGTATTTT. Protein sequence: CASRITSTDTQYF. The rearrangement links TRBV27 to TRBJ2-3; D remains ambiguous. The germline V and J ends were trimmed by 6 bases and 0 bases, with 7 bases remaining between them. CDR3 size: 13 residues. CDR1 MNHEY and CDR2 SMNVEV come from the germline V gene (reference sequence).

The CDR3 region has the DNA TGTGCCAGCTCACCACCCCACGGGCTTGAAGAGACCCAGTACTTC. It codes for CASSPPHGLEETQYF. This chain uses TRBV18 with TRBJ2-5; no clear D gene. Trimming removed 0 bases from V and 3 bases from J, with 11 bases in between. Germline V gives CDR1 KGHSH, CDR2 LQKENI. CDR3 length: 15 amino acids.

J is TRBJ2-7 and V is TRBV20-1; 7 bases agree with TRBD1. With 0 bases clipped from V and 5 bases from J, the junction kept 7 bases outside the gene matches. The CDR3 spans 14 residues. Germline V gene lookup returns CDR1 DFQATT and CDR2 SNEGSKA (reference sequence). This CDR3 reads CSARDVGRGHEQYF. CDR3 nucleotide sequence: TGCAGTGCTAGAGATGTAGGAAGGGGGCACGAGCAGTACTTC.

The gene calls are TRBV10-3 and TRBJ2-7, with 9 positions matching TRBD2. Losses at the gene ends were 5 bases for V and 5 bases for J; bases not matched to a gene: 10. The CDR3 loop spans 15 amino acids. CDR1 ENHRY and CDR2 SYGVKD come from the germline V gene. CDR3 sequence reads: CAISQNLAGDDEQYF. The CDR3 DNA reads as TGTGCCATCAGTCAGAATTTAGCGGGAGACGACGAGCAGTACTTC.

The table lists this clonotype with many counts. The J gene is TRBJ1-1, the V gene TRBV3-1; weak D call: TRBD1 (5 bases). The CDR3 runs 14 residues. V dropped 1 base and J dropped 6 bases, with 12 bases sitting between them. The germline CDR1 and CDR2 sequences are LGHDT and YNNKEL (reference sequence). This CDR3 reads CASSQGWQGAEAFF. DNA of the CDR3: TGTGCCAGCAGCCAAGGTTGGCAGGGTGCTGAAGCTTTCTTT.

The chain employs TRBV29-1 and TRBJ1-5; the D is unclear. V shed 2 bases and J shed 3 bases, with 8 bases lying between them. The CDR3 extends over 13 amino acids. Germline CDR1 reads SQVTM; CDR2 reads ANQGSEA. The CDR3 here is CSVETDNNQPQHF. CDR3 bases: TGCAGCGTTGAAACAGACAACAATCAGCCCCAGCATTTT. The entire variable domain, with the rest obtained from reference TRBV29-1 and TRBJ1-5, is as follows: SAVISQKPSRDICQRGTSLTIQCQVDSQVTMMFWYRQQPGQSLTLIATANQGSEATYESGFVIDKFPISRPNLTFSTLTVSNMSPEDSSIYLCSVETDNNQPQHFGDGTRLSIL.

The table lists this clonotype with many counts. This chain uses TRBV13 with TRBJ2-1, with unresolved D. Germline V lookup: CDR1 PRHDT, CDR2 FYEKMQ (reference sequence). The V end was cut by 5 bases, the J end by 0 bases, with 14 bases between. The CDR3 is 16 amino acids. As DNA, the CDR3 is TGTGCCAGCAGCAATCAGGTGGCCCTCTCCTACAATGAGCAGTTCTTC. Encoded protein: CASSNQVALSYNEQFF.

The sample holds many counts of this clonotype. CDR3 sequence (DNA): TGTGCCAGTACGTTGGGATTAAATCAGCCCCAGCATTTT. It codes for CASTLGLNQPQHF. The J gene is TRBJ1-5, the V gene TRBV19; D not resolved. With 7 bases removed from V and 4 bases from J, the gap between germline ends came to 11 bases. From germline, CDR1 is LNHDA and CDR2 SQIVND (reference sequence). This CDR3 spans 13 amino acids.